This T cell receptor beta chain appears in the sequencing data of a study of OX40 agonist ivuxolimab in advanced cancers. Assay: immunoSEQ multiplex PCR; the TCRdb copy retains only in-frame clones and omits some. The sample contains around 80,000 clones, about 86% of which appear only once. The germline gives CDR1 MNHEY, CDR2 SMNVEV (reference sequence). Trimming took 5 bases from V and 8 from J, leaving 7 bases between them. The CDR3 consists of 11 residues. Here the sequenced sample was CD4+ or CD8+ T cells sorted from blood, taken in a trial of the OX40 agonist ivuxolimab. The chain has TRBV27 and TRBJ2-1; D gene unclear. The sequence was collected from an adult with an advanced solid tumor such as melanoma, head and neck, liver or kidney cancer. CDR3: CASSTLDEQFF. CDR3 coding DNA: TGTGCCAGCAGTACCCTAGATGAGCAGTTCTTC.